This note documents a single T cell receptor beta chain sequence. Antigen specificity is unknown. Trimming took 2 bases from V and 1 from J, leaving 9 bases between them. CDR3 size: 14 residues. Per germline, CDR1 MDHEN and CDR2 SYDVKM. The study ran its PCR with 60 Vbeta and 13 Jbeta primers. TCRdb's copy holds only in-frame clones and misses some; the assay was immunoSEQ multiplex PCR. The sample yields over 120,000 clones, approximately 70% seen once. These data are taken from a study of cytomegalovirus exposure and HLA in healthy donors. For the study at large: In a previous analysis, approximately 110 million unique TCR beta sequences were found from some 180 million T cells. Of 300 to 450 genotyped donors, 81% clustered with self-reported Caucasian donors. General study points: Earlier results showed most TCR beta V segments being productive about 87% or about 30% of the time.

This clonotype was sampled from a woman aged 60-75 years in good health and CMV-seropositive. Sequenced input: PBMCs. This rearrangement joins TRBV28 to TRBJ2-7; D possibly corresponds to TRBD2 (6 bases). This chain's CDR3 is CASSLSGPSYEQYF. The DNA of the CDR3 is TGTGCCAGCAGTTTAAGCGGGCCGTCCTACGAGCAGTACTTC.